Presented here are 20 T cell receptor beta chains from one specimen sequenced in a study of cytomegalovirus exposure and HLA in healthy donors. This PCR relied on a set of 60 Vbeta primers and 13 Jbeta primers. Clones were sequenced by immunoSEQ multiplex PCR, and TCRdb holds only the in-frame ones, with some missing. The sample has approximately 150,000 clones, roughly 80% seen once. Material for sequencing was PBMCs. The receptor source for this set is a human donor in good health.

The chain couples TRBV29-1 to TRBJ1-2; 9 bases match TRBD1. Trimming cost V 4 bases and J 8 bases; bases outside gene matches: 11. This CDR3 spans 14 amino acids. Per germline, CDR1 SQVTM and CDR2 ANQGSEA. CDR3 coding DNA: TGCAGCGTTGGGGAAGGGGGGACAGGGTGGGGCTACACCTTC. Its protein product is CSVGEGGTGWGYTF.

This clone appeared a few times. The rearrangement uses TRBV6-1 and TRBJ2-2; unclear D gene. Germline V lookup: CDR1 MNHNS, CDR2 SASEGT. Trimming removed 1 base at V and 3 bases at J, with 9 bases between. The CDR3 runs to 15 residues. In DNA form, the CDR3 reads TGTGCCAGCAGTGAAGGACACTCGGACACCGGGGAGCTGTTTTTT. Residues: CASSEGHSDTGELFF.

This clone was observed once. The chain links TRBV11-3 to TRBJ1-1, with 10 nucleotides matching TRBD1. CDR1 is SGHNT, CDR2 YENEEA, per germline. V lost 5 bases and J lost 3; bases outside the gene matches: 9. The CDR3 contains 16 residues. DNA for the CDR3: TGTGCCAGCAGCGATAGGATCGGGACAGGGGACACTGAAGCTTTCTTT. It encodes CASSDRIGTGDTEAFF.

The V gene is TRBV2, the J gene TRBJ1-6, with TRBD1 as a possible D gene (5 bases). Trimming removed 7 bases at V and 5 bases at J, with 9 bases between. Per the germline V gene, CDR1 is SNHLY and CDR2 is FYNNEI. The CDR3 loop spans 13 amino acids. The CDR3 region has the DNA TGTGCCAGCAAGGGGTCCAATAATTCACCCCTCCACTTT. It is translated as CASKGSNNSPLHF.

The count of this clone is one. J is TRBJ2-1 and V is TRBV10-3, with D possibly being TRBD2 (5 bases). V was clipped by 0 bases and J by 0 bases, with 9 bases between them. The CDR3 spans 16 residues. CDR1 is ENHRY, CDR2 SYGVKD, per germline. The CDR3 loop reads CAISESWGDSYNEQFF. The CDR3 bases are TGTGCCATCAGTGAGTCTTGGGGAGACTCCTACAATGAGCAGTTCTTC.

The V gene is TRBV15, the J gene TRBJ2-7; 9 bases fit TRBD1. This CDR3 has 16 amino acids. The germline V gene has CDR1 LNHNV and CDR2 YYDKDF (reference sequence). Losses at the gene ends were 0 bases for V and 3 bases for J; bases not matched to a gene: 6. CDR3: CATSRDPPGQGYEQYF. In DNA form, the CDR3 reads TGTGCCACCAGCAGAGATCCACCGGGACAGGGCTACGAGCAGTACTTC.

This CDR3 is CATSRVGLGGNTIYF. In DNA form, the CDR3 reads TGTGCCACCAGCAGAGTGGGGCTGGGTGGAAACACCATATATTTT. This chain connects TRBV15 to TRBJ1-3; a weak D match, TRBD1 (5 bases). V was shortened by 1 base and J by 3 bases, with 10 bases between the two germline ends. This CDR3 has 15 residues. Per the germline V gene, CDR1 is LNHNV and CDR2 is YYDKDF (reference sequence). Based on the CDR3 plus reference TRBV15 and TRBJ1-3, the full variable domain is DAMVIQNPRYQVTQFGKPVTLSCSQTLNHNVMYWYQQKSSQAPKLLFHYYDKDFNNEADTPDNFQSRRPNTSFCFLDIRSPGLGDTAMYLCATSRVGLGGNTIYFGEGSWLTVV.

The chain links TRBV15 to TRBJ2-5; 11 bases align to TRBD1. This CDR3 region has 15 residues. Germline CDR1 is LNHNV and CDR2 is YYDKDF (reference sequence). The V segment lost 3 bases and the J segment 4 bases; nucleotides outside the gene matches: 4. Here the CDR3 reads CATSRDRGRVETQYF. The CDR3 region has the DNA TGTGCCACCAGCAGGGACAGGGGGCGCGTAGAGACCCAGTACTTC.

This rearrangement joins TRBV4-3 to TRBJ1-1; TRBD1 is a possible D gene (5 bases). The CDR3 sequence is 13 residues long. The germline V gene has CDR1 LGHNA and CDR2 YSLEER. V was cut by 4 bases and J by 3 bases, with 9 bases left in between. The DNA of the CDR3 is TGCGCCAGCAGCCTCGCGGGGGACACTGAAGCTTTCTTT. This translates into CASSLAGDTEAFF.

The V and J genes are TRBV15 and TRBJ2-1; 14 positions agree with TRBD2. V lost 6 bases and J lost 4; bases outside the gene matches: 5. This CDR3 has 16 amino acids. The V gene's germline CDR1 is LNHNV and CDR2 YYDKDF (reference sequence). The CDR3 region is CATRTSGGAVYNEQFF. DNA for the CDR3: TGTGCCACCAGGACTAGCGGGGGGGCAGTATACAATGAGCAGTTCTTC. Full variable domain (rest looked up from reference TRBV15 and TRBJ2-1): DAMVIQNPRYQVTQFGKPVTLSCSQTLNHNVMYWYQQKSSQAPKLLFHYYDKDFNNEADTPDNFQSRRPNTSFCFLDIRSPGLGDTAMYLCATRTSGGAVYNEQFFGPGTRLTVL.

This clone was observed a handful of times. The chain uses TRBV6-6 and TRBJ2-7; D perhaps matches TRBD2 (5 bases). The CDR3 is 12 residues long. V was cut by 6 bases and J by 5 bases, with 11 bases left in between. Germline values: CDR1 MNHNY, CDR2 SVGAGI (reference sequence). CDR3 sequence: CASSRGSHEQYF. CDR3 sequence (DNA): TGTGCCAGCAGCCGAGGGTCCCACGAGCAGTACTTC.

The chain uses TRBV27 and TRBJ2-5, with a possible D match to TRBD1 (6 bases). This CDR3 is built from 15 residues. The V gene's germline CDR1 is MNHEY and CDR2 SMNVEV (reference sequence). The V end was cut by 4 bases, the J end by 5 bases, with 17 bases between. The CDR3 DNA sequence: TGTGCCAGCAGTTGGGCCCAGGGGCGCGGGGAGACCCAGTACTTC. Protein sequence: CASSWAQGRGETQYF.

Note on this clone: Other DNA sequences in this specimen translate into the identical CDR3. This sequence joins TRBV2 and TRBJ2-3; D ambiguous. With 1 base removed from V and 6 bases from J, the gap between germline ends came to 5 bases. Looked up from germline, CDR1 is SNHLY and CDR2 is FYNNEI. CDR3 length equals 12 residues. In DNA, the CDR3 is TGTGCCAGCAGTGAAGGTCGGGATACGCAGTATTTT. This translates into CASSEGRDTQYF.

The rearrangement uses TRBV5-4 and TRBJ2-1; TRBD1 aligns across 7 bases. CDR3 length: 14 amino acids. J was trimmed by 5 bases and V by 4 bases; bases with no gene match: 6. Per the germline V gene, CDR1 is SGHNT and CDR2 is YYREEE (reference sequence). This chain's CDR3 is CASSPPQGNNEQFF. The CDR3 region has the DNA TGTGCCAGCAGCCCCCCACAGGGGAACAATGAGCAGTTCTTC.

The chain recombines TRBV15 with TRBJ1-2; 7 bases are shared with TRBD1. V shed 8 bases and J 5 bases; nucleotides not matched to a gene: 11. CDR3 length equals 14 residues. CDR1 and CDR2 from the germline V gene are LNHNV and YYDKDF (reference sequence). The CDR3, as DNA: TGTGCCACCCGGCCAGTCGGGACAGATTATGGCTACACCTTC. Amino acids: CATRPVGTDYGYTF. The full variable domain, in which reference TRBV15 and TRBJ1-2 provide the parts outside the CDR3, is DAMVIQNPRYQVTQFGKPVTLSCSQTLNHNVMYWYQQKSSQAPKLLFHYYDKDFNNEADTPDNFQSRRPNTSFCFLDIRSPGLGDTAMYLCATRPVGTDYGYTFGSGTRLTVV.

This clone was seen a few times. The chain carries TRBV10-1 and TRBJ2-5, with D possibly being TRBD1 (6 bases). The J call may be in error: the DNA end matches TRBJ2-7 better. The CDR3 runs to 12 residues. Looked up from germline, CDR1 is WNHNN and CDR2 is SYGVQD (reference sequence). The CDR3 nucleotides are TGCGCCAGCTCTGGACAGTCCTACGAGCAGTACTTC. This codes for CASSGQSYEQYF.

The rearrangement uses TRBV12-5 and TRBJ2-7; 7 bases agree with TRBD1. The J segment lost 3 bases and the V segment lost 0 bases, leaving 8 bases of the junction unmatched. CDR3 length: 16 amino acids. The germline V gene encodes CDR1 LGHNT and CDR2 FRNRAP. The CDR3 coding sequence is TGTGCTAGTGGTTTGGTAACAGGGGCCCCGTACTACGAGCAGTACTTC. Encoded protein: CASGLVTGAPYYEQYF.

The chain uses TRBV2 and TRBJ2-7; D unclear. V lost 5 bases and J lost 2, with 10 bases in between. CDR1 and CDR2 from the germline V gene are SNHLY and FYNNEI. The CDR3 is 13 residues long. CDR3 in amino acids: CASSPWAAYEQYF. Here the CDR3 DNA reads TGTGCCAGCAGTCCTTGGGCAGCCTACGAGCAGTACTTC.

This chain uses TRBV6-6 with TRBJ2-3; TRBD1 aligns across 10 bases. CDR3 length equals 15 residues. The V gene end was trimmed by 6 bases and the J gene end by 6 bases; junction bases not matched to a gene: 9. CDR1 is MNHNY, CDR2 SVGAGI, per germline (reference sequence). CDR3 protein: CASRRQGAAWDTQYF. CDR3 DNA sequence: TGTGCCAGCAGACGACAGGGGGCAGCTTGGGATACGCAGTATTTT.

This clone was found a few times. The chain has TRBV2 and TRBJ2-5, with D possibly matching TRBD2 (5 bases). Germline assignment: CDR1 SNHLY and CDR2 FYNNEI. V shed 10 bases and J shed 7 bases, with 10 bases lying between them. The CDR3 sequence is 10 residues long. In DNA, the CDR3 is TGTGCCACCTTGGCGGGGACCCAGTACTTC. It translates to CATLAGTQYF.